The 6 T cell receptor beta chains below were found in one sample sequenced in a study of CD8 T cells in Susac syndrome (dated by TCRdb to between 2017 and 2020). Libraries were prepared through the immunoSEQ multiplex PCR assay. RNA was extracted using the RNeasy kit, and roughly 0.45 to 1 ug of the RNA was reverse transcribed with random hexamers. The public reads were quality trimmed at Q25 with fastp and then assembled into clones with MiXCR by TCRdb, keeping productive beta chains. Under each unique CDR3 protein, matching rows form one entry showing the most common genes and DNA. The sample yields 110,000 or so distinct CDR3 sequences; about 92% were counted once. The ten largest clones capture approximately 0.093% of the sample. Sample: CD4+ T cells from PBMCs. The receptors stem from a human donor with multiple sclerosis.

J is TRBJ1-1 and V is TRBV7-8, with D uncertain. Germline assignment: CDR1 SGHVS and CDR2 FQNEAQ. V was shortened by 6 bases and J by 1 base, with 15 bases between the two germline ends. This CDR3 has 15 amino acids. CDR3 protein: CASRLPRVANTEAFF. DNA of the CDR3: TGTGCCAGCAGGCTACCCCGCGTGGCGAACACTGAAGCTTTCTTT. The full variable domain, in which reference TRBV7-8 and TRBJ1-1 provide the parts outside the CDR3, is GAGVSQSPRYKVAKRGQDVALRCDPISGHVSLFWYQQALGQGPEFLTYFQNEAQLDKSGLPSDRFFAERPEGSVSTLKIQRTQQEDSAVYLCASRLPRVANTEAFFGQGTRLTVV.

The rearrangement links TRBV2 to TRBJ1-1, with D uncertain. V was trimmed by 2 bases and J by 0 bases, leaving 7 bases between them. Germline loops: CDR1 SNHLY, CDR2 FYNNEI. The CDR3 sequence is 14 residues long. The DNA of the CDR3 is TGTGCCAGCAGTGAAAACAGATTGAACACTGAAGCTTTCTTT. It translates to CASSENRLNTEAFF.

This chain joins TRBV9 and TRBJ2-1; D is ambiguous. CDR1 is SGDLS and CDR2 is YYNGEE in the germline V gene. Trimming stripped 3 bases from V and 4 bases from J, with 14 bases between. This CDR3 spans 15 amino acids. The CDR3 is CASSAQLPPYNEQFF. DNA for the CDR3: TGTGCCAGCAGCGCACAGTTACCCCCTTACAATGAGCAGTTCTTC.

This clonotype was found once. The genes are TRBV28 and TRBJ2-7, with 8 bases fitting TRBD2. This CDR3 comprises 14 residues. J gave up 5 bases and V 7 bases, and 10 bases lay outside the gene matches. CDR1 and CDR2 from the germline V gene are MDHEN and SYDVKM. This chain's CDR3 is CASTGPGGVHEQYF. The DNA for the CDR3 is TGTGCCAGCACCGGCCCCGGGGGGGTCCACGAGCAGTACTTC.

V and J are TRBV25-1 and TRBJ1-3, with D unclear. The germline V and J ends were trimmed by 7 bases and 2 bases, with 6 bases remaining between them. Germline CDR1 is MGHDK and CDR2 is SYGVNS. This CDR3 has 12 amino acids. CDR3 in DNA: TGTGCCAGCACAAACACTGGAAACACCATATATTTT. Translating gives CASTNTGNTIYF.

The chain uses TRBV18 and TRBJ1-1; D ambiguous. The CDR3 runs to 15 residues. Germline V gene data show CDR1 as KGHSH and CDR2 as LQKENI. Trimming took off 4 bases at V and 3 bases at J, with 15 bases between the two ends. CDR3: CASSRERSGHTEAFF. DNA of the CDR3: TGTGCCAGCTCACGGGAGAGGAGTGGGCACACTGAAGCTTTCTTT.